Detailed here is one T cell receptor beta chain. Its matching antigen is unknown. Each CDR3 protein gets one entry after TCRdb re-called the 5' RACE reads with MiXCR. The sample shows 700,000 to 850,000 distinct CDR3 sequences, roughly 10% of them seen only once. This specimen comes from a study of CD8 T cells in ankylosing spondylitis. Findings and limits, study-wide: Characteristic, it appeared, of ankylosing spondylitis blood was a TCR beta motif of several highly homologous variants. The authors reported significant enrichment of disease-linked clones in matched ankylosing spondylitis synovial fluid.

This CDR3 has 12 residues. CDR1 SGHNT and CDR2 YYREEE come from the germline V gene (reference sequence). Losses at the gene ends were 5 bases for V and 6 bases for J; bases not matched to a gene: 5. The specimen was blood, either unsorted or a sorted T cell fraction (not recorded which). This chain uses TRBV5-4 with TRBJ2-7; 7 bases fit TRBD2. This clonotype originated in a male donor with ankylosing spondylitis. CDR3 residues: CASRDGGGEQYF. The CDR3 bases are TGTGCCAGCAGAGATGGGGGGGGCGAGCAGTACTTC.